This T cell receptor (beta chain) was recorded in a study of patients and donors after allogeneic stem cell transplantation. TCRdb independently ran MiXCR on the RT-PCR reads; one entry per CDR3 protein. The repertoire includes approximately 4,300 distinct CDR3 sequences, less than 20% of them detected once, and roughly 80% sits in the top ten. The sequenced material came from blood, either unsorted or a sorted T cell fraction (not recorded which). This sequence was found in a human donor who was either an allogeneic HSCT recipient or a stem cell or donor lymphocyte infusion donor (not recorded which). It is not recorded whose cells these are; they may come from a transplant donor.

The CDR3 sequence: CASSWAGISEAFF. Written as DNA, the CDR3 is TGTGCCAGCTCATGGGCAGGGATTTCTGAAGCTTTCTTT. The chain joins TRBV18 to TRBJ1-1, with D perhaps matching TRBD1 (5 bases). V lost 5 bases and J lost 6, with 13 bases in between. This CDR3 spans 13 amino acids. Germline assignment: CDR1 KGHSH and CDR2 LQKENI.